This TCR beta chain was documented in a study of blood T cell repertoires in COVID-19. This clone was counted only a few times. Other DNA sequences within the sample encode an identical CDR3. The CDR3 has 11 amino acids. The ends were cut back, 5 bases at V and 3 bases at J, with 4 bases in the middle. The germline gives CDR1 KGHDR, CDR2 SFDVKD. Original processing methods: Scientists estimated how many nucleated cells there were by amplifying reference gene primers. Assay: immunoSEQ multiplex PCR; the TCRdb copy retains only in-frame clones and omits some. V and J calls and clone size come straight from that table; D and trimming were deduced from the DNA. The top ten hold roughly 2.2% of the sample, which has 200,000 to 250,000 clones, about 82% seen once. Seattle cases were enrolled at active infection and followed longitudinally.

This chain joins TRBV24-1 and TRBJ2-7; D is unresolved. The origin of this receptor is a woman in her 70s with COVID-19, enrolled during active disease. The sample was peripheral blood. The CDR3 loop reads CATSAGYEQYF. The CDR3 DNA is TGTGCCACCAGTGCCGGCTACGAGCAGTACTTC.